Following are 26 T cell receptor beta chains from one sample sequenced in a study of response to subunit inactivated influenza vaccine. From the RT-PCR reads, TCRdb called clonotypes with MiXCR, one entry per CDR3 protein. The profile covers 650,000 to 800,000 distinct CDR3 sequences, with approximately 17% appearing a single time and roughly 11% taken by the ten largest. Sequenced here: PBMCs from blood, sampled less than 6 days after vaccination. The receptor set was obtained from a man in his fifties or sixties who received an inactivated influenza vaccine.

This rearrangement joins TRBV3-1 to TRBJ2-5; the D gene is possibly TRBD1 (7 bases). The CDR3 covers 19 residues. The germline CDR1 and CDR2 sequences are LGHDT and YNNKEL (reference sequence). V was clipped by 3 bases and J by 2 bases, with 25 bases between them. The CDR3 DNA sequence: TGTGCCAGCAGCCAGAACCCACGTTGGGGCAGGGGGGTTCAAGAGACCCAGTACTTC. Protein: CASSQNPRWGRGVQETQYF.

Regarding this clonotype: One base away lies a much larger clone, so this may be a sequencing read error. The CDR3: CSVAGRAYNQQFF. The CDR3, as DNA: TGCAGCGTTGCGGGCAGGGCCTACAATCAGCAGTTCTTC. The V call is TRBV29-1, the J call TRBJ2-1; TRBD1 is a possible D gene (5 bases). Per the germline V gene, CDR1 is SQVTM and CDR2 is ANQGSEA. There are 13 residues in the CDR3.

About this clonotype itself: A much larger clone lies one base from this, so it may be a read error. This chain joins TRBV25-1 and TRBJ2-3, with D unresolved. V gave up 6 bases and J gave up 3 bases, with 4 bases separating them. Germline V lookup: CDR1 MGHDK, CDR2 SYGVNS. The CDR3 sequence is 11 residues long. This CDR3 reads CASRETDTQYF. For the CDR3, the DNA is TGTGCCAGCAGGGAAACAGATACGCAGTATTTT.

This CDR3 reads CASSILGLVTEAFF. CDR3 nucleotides: TGTGCCAGTAGTATCTTGGGTCTCGTCACTGAAGCTTTCTTT. The chain recombines TRBV19 with TRBJ1-1; D gene uncertain. Germline CDR1 reads LNHDA; CDR2 reads SQIVND (reference sequence). V lost 3 bases to trimming and J lost 4 bases, with 12 bases between them. This CDR3 is 14 amino acids long.

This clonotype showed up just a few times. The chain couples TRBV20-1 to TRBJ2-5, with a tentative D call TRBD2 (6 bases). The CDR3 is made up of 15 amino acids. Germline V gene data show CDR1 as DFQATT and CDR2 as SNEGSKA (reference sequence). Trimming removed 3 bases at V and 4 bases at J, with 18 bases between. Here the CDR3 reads CSARHAGSVRETQYF. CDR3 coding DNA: TGCAGTGCTAGGCACGCCGGGAGTGTGCGAGAGACCCAGTACTTC.

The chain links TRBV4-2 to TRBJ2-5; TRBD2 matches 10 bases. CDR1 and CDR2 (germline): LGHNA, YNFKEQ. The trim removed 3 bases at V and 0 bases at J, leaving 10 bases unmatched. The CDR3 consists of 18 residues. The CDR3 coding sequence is TGTGCCAGCAGCCAGGCCACTACTAGCGGGGCTTACCAAGAGACCCAGTACTTC. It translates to CASSQATTSGAYQETQYF.

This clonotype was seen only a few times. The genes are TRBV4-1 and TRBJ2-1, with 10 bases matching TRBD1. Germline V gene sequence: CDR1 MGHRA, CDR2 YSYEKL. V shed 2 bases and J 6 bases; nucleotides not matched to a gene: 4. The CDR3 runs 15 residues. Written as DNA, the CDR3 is TGCGCCAGCAGCCAACCGAGGGACAGGGGCAATGAGCAGTTCTTC. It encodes CASSQPRDRGNEQFF.

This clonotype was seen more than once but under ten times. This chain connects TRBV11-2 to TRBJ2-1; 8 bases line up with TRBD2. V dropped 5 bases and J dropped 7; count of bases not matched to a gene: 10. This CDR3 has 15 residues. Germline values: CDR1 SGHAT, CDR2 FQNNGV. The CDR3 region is CASSPQTGGRNEQFF. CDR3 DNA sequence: TGTGCCAGCAGCCCACAAACGGGAGGGCGAAATGAGCAGTTCTTC.

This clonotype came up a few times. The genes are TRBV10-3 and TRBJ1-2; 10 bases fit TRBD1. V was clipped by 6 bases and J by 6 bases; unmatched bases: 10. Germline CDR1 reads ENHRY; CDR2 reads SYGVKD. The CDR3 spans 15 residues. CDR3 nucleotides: TGTGCCATCAGACACACGACAGGGGGCTACGATGGCTACACCTTC. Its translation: CAIRHTTGGYDGYTF.

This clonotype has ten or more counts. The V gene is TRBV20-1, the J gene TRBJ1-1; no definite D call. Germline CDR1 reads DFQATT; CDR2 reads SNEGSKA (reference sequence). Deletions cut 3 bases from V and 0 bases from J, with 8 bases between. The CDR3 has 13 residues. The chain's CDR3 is CSASEVMNTEAFF. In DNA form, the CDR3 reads TGCAGTGCTAGTGAAGTCATGAACACTGAAGCTTTCTTT.

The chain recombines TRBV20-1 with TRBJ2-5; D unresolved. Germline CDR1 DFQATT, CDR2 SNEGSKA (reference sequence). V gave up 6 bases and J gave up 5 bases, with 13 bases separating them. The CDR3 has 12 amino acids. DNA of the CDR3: TGCAGTGCGCCATGGACCCGTGAGACCCAGTACTTC. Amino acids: CSAPWTRETQYF.

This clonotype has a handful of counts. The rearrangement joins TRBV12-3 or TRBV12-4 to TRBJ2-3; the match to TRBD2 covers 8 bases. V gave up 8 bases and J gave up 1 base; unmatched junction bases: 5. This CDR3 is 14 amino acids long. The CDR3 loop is CASRRRGGTDTQYF. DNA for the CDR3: TGTGCCAGCCGTCGGCGGGGGGGCACAGATACGCAGTATTTT.

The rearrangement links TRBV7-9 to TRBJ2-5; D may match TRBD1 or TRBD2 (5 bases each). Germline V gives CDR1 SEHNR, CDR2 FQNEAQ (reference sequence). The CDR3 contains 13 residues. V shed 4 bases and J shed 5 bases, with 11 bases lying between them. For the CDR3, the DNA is TGTGCCAGCAGCTGGGGGTATCGGGAGACCCAGTACTTC. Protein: CASSWGYRETQYF.

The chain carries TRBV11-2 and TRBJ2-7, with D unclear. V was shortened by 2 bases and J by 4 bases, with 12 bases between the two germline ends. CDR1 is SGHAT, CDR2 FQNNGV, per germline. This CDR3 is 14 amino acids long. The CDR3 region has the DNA TGTGCCAGCAGCTTATCCGACATCAAATACGAGCAGTACTTC. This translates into CASSLSDIKYEQYF.

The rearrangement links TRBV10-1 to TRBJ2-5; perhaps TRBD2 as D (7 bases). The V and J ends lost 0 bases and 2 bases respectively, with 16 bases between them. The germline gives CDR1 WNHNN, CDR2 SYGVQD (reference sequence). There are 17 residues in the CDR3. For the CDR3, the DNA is TGCGCCAGCAGTGAGTCGGGGGCGGGGGCGAAACAAGAGACCCAGTACTTC. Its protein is CASSESGAGAKQETQYF.

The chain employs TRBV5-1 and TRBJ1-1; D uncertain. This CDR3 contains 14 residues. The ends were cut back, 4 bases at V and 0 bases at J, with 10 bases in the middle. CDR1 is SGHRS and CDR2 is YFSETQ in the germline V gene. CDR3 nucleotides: TGCGCCAGCAGCGAACAGAGTTTGAACACTGAAGCTTTCTTT. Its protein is CASSEQSLNTEAFF.

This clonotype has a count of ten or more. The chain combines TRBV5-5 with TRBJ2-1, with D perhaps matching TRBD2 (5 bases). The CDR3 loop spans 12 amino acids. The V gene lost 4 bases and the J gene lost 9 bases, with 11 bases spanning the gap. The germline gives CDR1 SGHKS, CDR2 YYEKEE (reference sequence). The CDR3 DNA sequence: TGTGCCAGCAGCCCCCTAGCTTCTGAGCAGTTCTTC. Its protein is CASSPLASEQFF.

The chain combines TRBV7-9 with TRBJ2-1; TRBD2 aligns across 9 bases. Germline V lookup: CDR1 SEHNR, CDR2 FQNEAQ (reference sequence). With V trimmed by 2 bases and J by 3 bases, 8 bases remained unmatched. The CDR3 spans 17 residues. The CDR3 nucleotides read TGTGCCAGCAGCTTACCGTCGCGGGGGGGCCACTACAATGAGCAGTTCTTC. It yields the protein CASSLPSRGGHYNEQFF.

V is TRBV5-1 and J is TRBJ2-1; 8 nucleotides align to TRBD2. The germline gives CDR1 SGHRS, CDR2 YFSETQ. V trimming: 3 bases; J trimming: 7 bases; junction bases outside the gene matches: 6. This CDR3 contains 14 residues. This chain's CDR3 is CASSSGGAGNEQFF. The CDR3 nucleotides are TGCGCCAGCAGCTCCGGGGGGGCTGGGAATGAGCAGTTCTTC.

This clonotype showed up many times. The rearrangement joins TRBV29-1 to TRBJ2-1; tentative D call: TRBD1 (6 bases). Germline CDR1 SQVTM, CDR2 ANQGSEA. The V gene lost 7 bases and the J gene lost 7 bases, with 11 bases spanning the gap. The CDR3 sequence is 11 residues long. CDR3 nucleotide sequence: TGCAGCGGGGGGCTAGCTAATGAGCAGTTCTTC. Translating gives CSGGLANEQFF.

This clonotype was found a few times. The CDR3 DNA is TGCAGTGCCACTGATCGCTACGAGCAGTACTTC. This gives the protein CSATDRYEQYF. The chain employs TRBV20-1 and TRBJ2-7; D gene ambiguous. This CDR3 region has 11 residues. Deletions cut 6 bases from V and 3 bases from J, with 9 bases between. Germline lookup yields CDR1 DFQATT and CDR2 SNEGSKA (reference sequence).

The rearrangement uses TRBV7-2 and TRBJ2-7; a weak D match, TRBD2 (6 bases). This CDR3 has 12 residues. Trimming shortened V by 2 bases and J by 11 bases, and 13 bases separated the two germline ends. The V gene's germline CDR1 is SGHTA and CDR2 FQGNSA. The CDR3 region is CASSLMLGTEYF. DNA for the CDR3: TGTGCCAGCAGCTTAATGCTGGGGACTGAGTACTTC.

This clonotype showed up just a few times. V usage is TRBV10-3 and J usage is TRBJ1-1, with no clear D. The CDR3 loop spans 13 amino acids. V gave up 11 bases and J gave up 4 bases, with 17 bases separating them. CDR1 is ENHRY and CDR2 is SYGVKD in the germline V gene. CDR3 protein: CAAAGSEGTEAFF. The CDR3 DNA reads TGTGCCGCAGCCGGGTCGGAGGGCACTGAAGCTTTCTTT.

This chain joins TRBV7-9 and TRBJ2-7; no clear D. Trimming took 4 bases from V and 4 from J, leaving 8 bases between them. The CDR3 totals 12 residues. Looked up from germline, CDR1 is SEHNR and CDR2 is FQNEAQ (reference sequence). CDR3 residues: CASSSHQYEQYF. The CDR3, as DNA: TGTGCCAGCAGCTCACACCAATACGAGCAGTACTTC.

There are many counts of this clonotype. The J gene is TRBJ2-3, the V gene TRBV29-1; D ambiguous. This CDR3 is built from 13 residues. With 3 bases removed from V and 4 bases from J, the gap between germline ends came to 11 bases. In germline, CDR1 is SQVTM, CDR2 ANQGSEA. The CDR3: CSVERGGSDTQYF. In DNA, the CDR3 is TGCAGCGTTGAGCGAGGTGGCTCAGATACGCAGTATTTT.

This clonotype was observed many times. Here the CDR3 reads CSARDIKLAEGVEYF. In DNA, the CDR3 is TGCAGTGCTAGAGATATAAAACTCGCGGAGGGAGTGGAGTACTTC. The chain recombines TRBV20-1 with TRBJ2-4; a weak D match, TRBD2 (6 bases). This CDR3 is 15 amino acids long. The germline V gene has CDR1 DFQATT and CDR2 SNEGSKA (reference sequence). Trimming shortened V by 0 bases and J by 14 bases, and 23 bases separated the two germline ends.